This passage covers 29 T cell receptor beta chains from one sample sequenced in a study of regulatory T cells in long-lasting Graves disease. Indicated time point: newly diagnosed GD, antithyroid drugs for less than 3 months. With RNA extracted from PBMCs as input, the TCR library was made. Investigators prepared the TCR beta libraries by applying iRepertoire HTBI primers and Arm-PCR of CDR3 regions. TCRdb re-analysed the multiplex PCR reads in MiXCR, keeping a single row per CDR3 protein. In the table there are about 560,000 distinct CDR3 sequences, roughly 16% of which are singletons. These data were also filed under a second study, of T cells in Graves' hyperthyroidism and ophthalmopathy.

This specimen was peripheral blood mononuclear cells (PBMCs), taken at new diagnosis, from a patient treated with antithyroid drugs. The receptors were sampled from a man aged 18 to 30 with Graves disease.

This clonotype was seen many times. The chain links TRBV5-1 to TRBJ2-7; 10 bases map to TRBD2. This CDR3 comprises 15 residues. Trimming removed 1 base from V and 6 bases from J; junction bases left unmatched: 7. CDR1 SGHRS and CDR2 YFSETQ come from the germline V gene. Written as DNA, the CDR3 is TGCGCCAGCAGCTTGAACAGCCTAGCGGGAGTCGAGCAGTACTTC. It translates to CASSLNSLAGVEQYF. Full variable domain (rest looked up from reference TRBV5-1 and TRBJ2-7): KAGVTQTPRYLIKTRGQQVTLSCSPISGHRSVSWYQQTPGQGLQFLFEYFSETQRNKGNFPGRFSGRQFSNSRSEMNVSTLELGDSALYLCASSLNSLAGVEQYFGPGTRLTVT.

This clonotype was found a few times. This chain joins TRBV29-1 and TRBJ1-2; D is possibly TRBD1 (5 bases). This CDR3 is 14 amino acids long. The germline V gene encodes CDR1 SQVTM and CDR2 ANQGSEA. Trimming removed 1 base from V and 0 bases from J, with 9 bases in between. CDR3 residues: CSVEGGLANYGYTF. The CDR3 nucleotides read TGCAGCGTTGAAGGGGGACTAGCTAACTATGGCTACACCTTC.

This clonotype was counted only a few times. The chain couples TRBV6-1 to TRBJ2-7; D could derive from TRBD1 or TRBD2 (5 bases each). The CDR3 spans 13 residues. V shed 6 bases and J shed 3 bases, with 12 bases lying between them. Germline V lookup: CDR1 MNHNS, CDR2 SASEGT. The CDR3 DNA reads TGTGCCAGCAGCCGGGACGGCTACTACGAGCAGTACTTC. It yields the protein CASSRDGYYEQYF.

The chain has TRBV7-9 and TRBJ1-4; maybe TRBD1 (6 bases). The CDR3 sequence is 16 residues long. From germline, CDR1 is SEHNR and CDR2 FQNEAQ (reference sequence). Trimming stripped 1 base from V and 7 bases from J, with 16 bases between. CDR3 DNA sequence: TGTGCCAGCAGCTTAGGGGACGGACAGCTTTTTGAAAAACTGTTTTTT. It translates to CASSLGDGQLFEKLFF.

This clonotype has ten or more counts. This chain joins TRBV6-1 and TRBJ1-1; D is unresolved. Trimming cost V 6 bases and J 5 bases, with 7 bases left between them. Germline CDR1 is MNHNS and CDR2 is SASEGT. CDR3 length: 11 amino acids. The CDR3 reads CASRRGTEAFF. In DNA, the CDR3 is TGTGCCAGCAGGAGAGGGACTGAAGCTTTCTTT.

This clonotype was seen at least ten times. The CDR3 loop reads CASSKTSGRTYEQYF. In DNA form, the CDR3 reads TGTGCCAGCAGCAAGACTAGCGGGAGGACCTACGAGCAGTACTTC. V is TRBV9 and J is TRBJ2-7; 13 positions agree with TRBD2. The CDR3 is 15 amino acids. The V gene end was trimmed by 4 bases and the J gene end by 2 bases; junction bases not matched to a gene: 3. The germline V gene has CDR1 SGDLS and CDR2 YYNGEE. Variable domain in full (rest from reference TRBV9 and TRBJ2-7): DSGVTQTPKHLITATGQRVTLRCSPRSGDLSVYWYQQSLDQGLQFLIQYYNGEERAKGNILERFSAQQFPDLHSELNLSSLELGDSALYFCASSKTSGRTYEQYFGPGTRLTVT.

About this clonotype itself: A single base separates this from a much larger clone, so it may be a read error. The CDR3: CAWSVPRTGTEEQYF. The CDR3 DNA follows: TGTGCCTGGAGTGTACCCAGGACTGGAACAGAAGAGCAGTACTTC. The chain is built from TRBV30 and TRBJ2-7, with a possible D match to TRBD2 (5 bases). From germline, CDR1 is GTSNPN and CDR2 SVGIG (reference sequence). The V end lost 0 bases, the J end lost 7 bases, and 19 bases lay between the germline ends. The CDR3 contains 15 residues.

This clonotype was counted ten times or more. V gene TRBV15 combines with J gene TRBJ2-2; no clear D. Germline lookup yields CDR1 LNHNV and CDR2 YYDKDF (reference sequence). CDR3 length equals 16 residues. V lost 5 bases to trimming and J lost 2 bases, with 15 bases between them. The chain's CDR3 is CATSSFRVGNTGELFF. The CDR3 DNA reads TGTGCCACCAGCTCTTTCCGCGTGGGAAACACCGGGGAGCTGTTTTTT. The whole variable domain, remainder taken from reference TRBV15 and TRBJ2-2, is DAMVIQNPRYQVTQFGKPVTLSCSQTLNHNVMYWYQQKSSQAPKLLFHYYDKDFNNEADTPDNFQSRRPNTSFCFLDIRSPGLGDTAMYLCATSSFRVGNTGELFFGEGSRLTVL.

The V gene is TRBV7-2, the J gene TRBJ1-5, with a weak D call TRBD1 (6 bases). The CDR3 loop spans 15 amino acids. V was cut by 5 bases and J by 1 base, with 12 bases left in between. Germline assignment: CDR1 SGHTA and CDR2 FQGNSA. This CDR3 reads CASSPHQGSNQPQHF. The CDR3 region has the DNA TGTGCCAGCAGCCCCCATCAGGGGAGCAATCAGCCCCAGCATTTT.

This clonotype has ten or more counts. This chain uses TRBV3-1 with TRBJ2-1; D remains unclear. Germline CDR1 reads LGHDT; CDR2 reads YNNKEL (reference sequence). V was pared by 0 bases and J by 0 bases, with 12 bases between. The CDR3 contains 17 residues. The CDR3 reads CASSQDEPGVSYNEQFF. CDR3 bases: TGTGCCAGCAGCCAAGATGAGCCAGGAGTCTCCTACAATGAGCAGTTCTTC.

This clonotype was counted ten times or more. This chain links TRBV7-8 with TRBJ2-5; 7 nucleotides agree with TRBD1. The ends lost 6 bases at V and 2 bases at J; junction bases unmatched: 6. The V gene's germline CDR1 is SGHVS and CDR2 FQNEAQ. The CDR3 spans 14 residues. CDR3 DNA: TGTGCCAGCAGTACGATGACAGGGCAAGAGACCCAGTACTTC. This codes for CASSTMTGQETQYF.

Many counts were recorded for this clonotype. The rearrangement uses TRBV3-1 and TRBJ2-2, with 9 nucleotides matching TRBD2. The CDR3 runs to 14 residues. Unmatched junction bases numbered 2, after V lost 3 bases and J lost 6 bases. Germline-derived CDR1 and CDR2 are LGHDT and YNNKEL (reference sequence). The CDR3 spells CASSHGTSSGELFF. The CDR3 DNA reads TGTGCCAGCAGCCACGGGACTAGCTCCGGGGAGCTGTTTTTT.

This clonotype was seen many times. This chain connects TRBV12-3 or TRBV12-4 to TRBJ2-1; 9 bases are a match to TRBD2. Germline trimming cut 5 bases from V and 10 bases from J; bases unmatched to any gene: 12. The CDR3 sequence is 15 residues long. The CDR3 sequence: CASSGGLADVGEQFF. The CDR3 nucleotides are TGTGCCAGCAGTGGGGGACTAGCAGACGTCGGAGAGCAGTTCTTC.

In its sample, this clonotype was seen many times. The chain couples TRBV6-7 to TRBJ2-7; D gene ambiguous. TRBV6-7 is an ORF; its function is uncertain. The V and J ends lost 3 bases and 0 bases respectively, with 6 bases between them. The CDR3 is 13 amino acids. The CDR3 DNA is TGTGCCAGCAGTTATCAGAGCTCCTACGAGCAGTACTTC. Residues: CASSYQSSYEQYF.

The chain recombines TRBV9 with TRBJ2-5; TRBD2 might be the D (5 bases). Germline V gives CDR1 SGDLS, CDR2 YYNGEE. CDR3 length equals 14 residues. V was shortened by 0 bases and J by 5 bases, with 11 bases between the two germline ends. CDR3 in DNA: TGTGCCAGCAGCGTAGCGGGAATGGATGAGACCCAGTACTTC. It is translated as CASSVAGMDETQYF.

On this clonotype: A much more abundant neighbour one base away suggests this may be a read error. The chain's CDR3 is CASTTYRRDTEASF. The CDR3 nucleotides read TGTGCCAGCACCACCTACCGCAGGGACACTGAAGCTTCCTTT. The chain carries TRBV12-3 or TRBV12-4 and TRBJ1-1; TRBD1 might be the D (6 bases). The CDR3 totals 14 residues.

This clonotype was recorded at least ten times. This chain links TRBV7-9 with TRBJ2-5, with D uncertain. The CDR3 is 16 amino acids. CDR1 is SEHNR, CDR2 FQNEAQ, per germline (reference sequence). Trimming stripped 1 base from V and 4 bases from J, with 16 bases between. The CDR3 protein is CASSLGGNKYGETQYF. DNA for the CDR3: TGTGCCAGCAGCTTAGGTGGGAATAAGTACGGAGAGACCCAGTACTTC.

The V call is TRBV28, the J call TRBJ2-7; perhaps TRBD2 as D (5 bases). V shed 5 bases and J shed 5 bases, with 19 bases lying between them. The length of the CDR3 is 15 residues. CDR1 and CDR2 from the germline V gene are MDHEN and SYDVKM. CDR3 amino acids: CASSRDGEGGDEQYF. The CDR3 DNA is TGTGCCAGCAGTCGTGACGGGGAAGGCGGAGACGAGCAGTACTTC.

This clonotype was observed at least ten times. The chain is built from TRBV20-1 and TRBJ2-3; D is ambiguous. The CDR3 is 14 amino acids. The ends were cut back, 5 bases at V and 0 bases at J, with 12 bases in the middle. Germline V gene lookup returns CDR1 DFQATT and CDR2 SNEGSKA (reference sequence). The CDR3 DNA sequence: TGCAGTGCTCCGGACGCTGCTAGCACAGATACGCAGTATTTT. Translated, it gives CSAPDAASTDTQYF.

The chain employs TRBV3-1 and TRBJ2-6, with no clear D. This CDR3 is 15 amino acids long. CDR1 is LGHDT, CDR2 YNNKEL, per germline (reference sequence). Trimming left V 4 bases short and J 2 bases short, with 9 bases between. CDR3 in amino acids: CASSLNGAGANVLTF. For the CDR3, the DNA is TGTGCCAGCAGCCTTAACGGAGCTGGGGCCAACGTCCTGACTTTC. The full variable domain, completed using reference TRBV3-1 and TRBJ2-6, is DTAVSQTPKYLVTQMGNDKSIKCEQNLGHDTMYWYKQDSKKFLKIMFSYNNKELIINETVPNRFSPKSPDKAHLNLHINSLELGDSAVYFCASSLNGAGANVLTFGAGSRLTVL.

This chain connects TRBV19 to TRBJ2-5; 9 bases are shared with TRBD2. Germline V CDR1 and CDR2: LNHDA, SQIVND (reference sequence). CDR3 size: 13 residues. Trimming at V came to 5 bases and at J to 5 bases, leaving 3 bases not matched to a gene. CDR3: CASSVSGRETQYF. The CDR3 bases are TGTGCCAGTAGTGTAAGCGGGAGGGAGACCCAGTACTTC.

The chain joins TRBV20-1 to TRBJ1-2; perhaps TRBD1 as D (5 bases). The germline CDR1 and CDR2 sequences are DFQATT and SNEGSKA (reference sequence). This CDR3 is built from 12 residues. Trimming left V 7 bases short and J 2 bases short, with 11 bases between. The DNA of the CDR3 is TGCAGTGAAGCTGCAGGGAACTATGGCTACACCTTC. Translating it yields CSEAAGNYGYTF.

This clonotype was picked up many times. V gene TRBV7-9 combines with J gene TRBJ2-7; either TRBD1 or TRBD2 may supply D (6 bases each). Trimming stripped 6 bases from V and 6 bases from J, with 18 bases between. The CDR3 extends over 14 amino acids. Germline V gives CDR1 SEHNR, CDR2 FQNEAQ (reference sequence). The chain's CDR3 is CASSLAGGPGEQYF. The CDR3 DNA sequence: TGTGCCAGCAGTTTGGCTGGGGGGCCCGGCGAGCAGTACTTC.

This chain joins TRBV28 and TRBJ2-3; 10 bases line up with TRBD2. The CDR3 is 20 amino acids. The V segment lost 2 bases and the J segment 1 base; nucleotides outside the gene matches: 15. Looked up from germline, CDR1 is MDHEN and CDR2 is SYDVKM. CDR3 DNA sequence: TGTGCCAGCAGTTTAATCCTCACTAGCGGGGCCCCCCTGGGCACAGATACGCAGTATTTT. Amino acid sequence: CASSLILTSGAPLGTDTQYF.

The sample holds many counts of this clonotype. V usage is TRBV27 and J usage is TRBJ2-7; 9 nucleotides agree with TRBD1. This CDR3 comprises 15 residues. The germline gives CDR1 MNHEY, CDR2 SMNVEV (reference sequence). Trimming removed 6 bases from V and 4 bases from J; junction bases left unmatched: 10. The CDR3 DNA sequence: TGTGCCAGCAGACCCGGGACAGGGCCAGGTTACGAGCAGTACTTC. This encodes CASRPGTGPGYEQYF.

In its sample, this clonotype was seen many times. The rearrangement links TRBV6-1 to TRBJ1-1, with unresolved D. This CDR3 has 16 amino acids. Germline loops: CDR1 MNHNS, CDR2 SASEGT. With 9 bases removed from V and 2 bases from J, the gap between germline ends came to 22 bases. The chain's CDR3 is CARNSRPQARNTEAFF. The CDR3 nucleotides read TGTGCCAGGAACTCTCGGCCCCAAGCGCGAAACACTGAAGCTTTCTTT.

V gene TRBV7-9 combines with J gene TRBJ2-3; D possibly uses TRBD1 or TRBD2 (5 bases each). This CDR3 region has 20 residues. CDR1 and CDR2 from the germline V gene are SEHNR and FQNEAQ (reference sequence). The germline V and J ends were trimmed by 6 bases and 4 bases, with 32 bases remaining between them. The CDR3 nucleotides read TGTGCCAGCAGGGAAAAGGGCTGGGGGAATGACGGGACCCTCGCAGATACGCAGTATTTT. Translated: CASREKGWGNDGTLADTQYF.

Worth noting for this clonotype: Germline and junction disagree at one end, which may indicate a read error. The chain employs TRBV4-1 and TRBJ1-2, with D maybe TRBD1 (6 bases). CDR3 length equals 14 residues. Per the germline V gene, CDR1 is MGHRA and CDR2 is YSYEKL. In nucleotides, the CDR3 is TGCGCCAGCACCCAAGGTGGACAGTTGTATGGCTACACCTTC. Its protein product is CASTQGGQLYGYTF.

On this clonotype itself: At one of its ends the junction is not consistent with the germline gene, which may arise from a read error. The V and J genes are TRBV24-1 and TRBJ2-1; TRBD2 aligns across 10 bases. The CDR3 has 17 amino acids. Germline V gives CDR1 KGHDR, CDR2 SFDVKD. The CDR3 spells CATSDRGLADSYNEQLF. The CDR3 nucleotides read TGTGCCACCAGTGACCGCGGACTAGCGGACTCCTACAATGAGCAGCTCTTC.